Shown below are 22 T cell receptor beta chains from a single sample sequenced in a study of cytomegalovirus exposure and HLA in healthy donors. Amplification used 60 Vbeta primers and 13 Jbeta primers. Using immunoSEQ multiplex PCR, the repertoire was profiled, and TCRdb retains in-frame clones only, with some absent. The repertoire holds 190,000 or so clones, with around three quarters as singletons. The sequencing input was PBMCs. These receptors were obtained from a boy between 5 and 17 years old in good health and CMV-seronegative.

The V and J genes are TRBV19 and TRBJ1-1; 8 nucleotides align to TRBD1. The CDR3 loop spans 14 amino acids. Trimming at V came to 6 bases and at J to 4 bases, leaving 7 bases not matched to a gene. The germline V gene encodes CDR1 LNHDA and CDR2 SQIVND (reference sequence). CDR3 coding DNA: TGTGCCAGTAGCCCTCAGGGGGCGGGCACTGAAGCTTTCTTT. As protein: CASSPQGAGTEAFF.

This clone was observed a handful of times. This rearrangement joins TRBV7-2 to TRBJ2-6; D is unresolved. From germline, CDR1 is SGHTA and CDR2 FQGNSA. This CDR3 is 15 amino acids long. V was trimmed by 1 base and J by 1 base, leaving 5 bases between them. DNA for the CDR3: TGTGCCAGCAGCTTAGTTAGTTCTGGGGCCAACGTCCTGACTTTC. Translated, it gives CASSLVSSGANVLTF. Full variable domain (missing parts from reference TRBV7-2 and TRBJ2-6): GAGVSQSPSNKVTEKGKDVELRCDPISGHTALYWYRQSLGQGLEFLIYFQGNSAPDKSGLPSDRFSAERTGGSVSTLTIQRTQQEDSAVYLCASSLVSSGANVLTFGAGSRLTVL.

This clone was detected only once. The chain uses TRBV27 and TRBJ2-1; 10 bases align to TRBD1. Germline trimming cut 4 bases from V and 4 bases from J; bases unmatched to any gene: 4. Germline V gives CDR1 MNHEY, CDR2 SMNVEV (reference sequence). This CDR3 has 15 residues. CDR3 protein: CASSSPGQGYNEQFF. The CDR3 coding sequence is TGTGCCAGCAGTTCTCCGGGACAGGGGTACAATGAGCAGTTCTTC.

The chain carries TRBV6-1 and TRBJ2-2, with D uncertain. V lost 8 bases to trimming and J lost 2 bases, with 3 bases between them. The CDR3 has 11 residues. The germline V gene has CDR1 MNHNS and CDR2 SASEGT. Written as DNA, the CDR3 is TGTGCCAGCTCAAACACCGGGGAGCTGTTTTTT. Encoded protein: CASSNTGELFF.

V gene TRBV30 combines with J gene TRBJ2-1, with 14 nucleotides matching TRBD2. The CDR3 is 15 residues long. Germline V gene sequence: CDR1 GTSNPN, CDR2 SVGIG (reference sequence). The junction had 6 bases not matched to a gene; V was cut back by 3 bases and J by 8 bases. The CDR3 coding sequence is TGTGCCTGGAGGACGGGACTAGCGGGAGTAGATGAGCAGTTCTTC. The encoded protein is CAWRTGLAGVDEQFF.

In this sample, this clone turned up a few times. The rearrangement joins TRBV4-1 to TRBJ2-5, with D hard to call. From germline, CDR1 is MGHRA and CDR2 YSYEKL. V lost 4 bases, J lost 2 bases, and 11 bases lay in between. The length of the CDR3 is 14 residues. CDR3 loop: CASSLENGQETQYF. For the CDR3, the DNA is TGCGCCAGCAGCCTCGAAAACGGTCAAGAGACCCAGTACTTC.

The chain carries TRBV7-9 and TRBJ2-1; the D gene is possibly TRBD2 (6 bases). The CDR3 totals 19 residues. In germline, CDR1 is SEHNR, CDR2 FQNEAQ (reference sequence). Trimming pared 1 base from V and 4 bases from J, leaving 23 bases between. The CDR3 nucleotides read TGTGCCAGCAGCTTAGGAGACCTCAAAGTAAAAGGAGGGTACAATGAGCAGTTCTTC. Translation gives CASSLGDLKVKGGYNEQFF.

In its sample, this clone was seen a few times. The chain has TRBV5-1 and TRBJ1-2; D call uncertain. V was cut by 1 base and J by 3 bases, with 7 bases left in between. This CDR3 is 13 amino acids long. Looked up from germline, CDR1 is SGHRS and CDR2 is YFSETQ. The CDR3 nucleotides read TGCGCCAGCAGCTTGAACAAACACTATGGCTACACCTTC. It yields the protein CASSLNKHYGYTF.

The chain is built from TRBV11-2 and TRBJ2-7; D is possibly TRBD2 (6 bases). The germline V and J ends were trimmed by 4 bases and 0 bases, with 25 bases remaining between them. Germline lookup yields CDR1 SGHAT and CDR2 FQNNGV. This CDR3 is 19 amino acids long. The CDR3 protein is CASSSLLDPGLTSSYEQYF. The CDR3 DNA sequence: TGTGCCAGCAGCTCCCTACTTGACCCGGGACTGACGAGCTCCTACGAGCAGTACTTC.

This rearrangement joins TRBV7-9 to TRBJ2-3, with D perhaps matching TRBD1 (6 bases). Germline V gene lookup returns CDR1 SEHNR and CDR2 FQNEAQ (reference sequence). The length of the CDR3 is 14 residues. V was trimmed by 1 base and J by 5 bases, leaving 10 bases between them. The CDR3 reads CASSLEIRGDTQYF. The CDR3 DNA reads as TGTGCCAGCAGCTTAGAGATCAGGGGAGATACGCAGTATTTT. The variable domain in full, completed from reference TRBV7-9 and TRBJ2-3, reads DTGVSQNPRHKITKRGQNVTFRCDPISEHNRLYWYRQTLGQGPEFLTYFQNEAQLEKSRLLSDRFSAERPKGSFSTLEIQRTEQGDSAMYLCASSLEIRGDTQYFGPGTRLTVL.

This rearrangement joins TRBV4-1 to TRBJ1-1, with a possible D match to TRBD1 (6 bases). CDR1 MGHRA and CDR2 YSYEKL come from the germline V gene. CDR3 length equals 15 residues. V was shortened by 3 bases and J by 4 bases, with 15 bases between the two germline ends. In nucleotides, the CDR3 is TGCGCCAGCAGCCAGGGAGCAGGGGAGGGCACTGAAGCTTTCTTT. Amino acids: CASSQGAGEGTEAFF.

The chain combines TRBV2 with TRBJ2-1, with TRBD2 matching over 10 bases. Per the germline V gene, CDR1 is SNHLY and CDR2 is FYNNEI. This CDR3 comprises 15 residues. V lost 3 bases and J lost 7; bases outside the gene matches: 6. CDR3 DNA sequence: TGTGCCAGCAGTGATAAACTAGCGGGAAGAAATGAGCAGTTCTTC. Its translation: CASSDKLAGRNEQFF.

This clone was seen once. This same CDR3 is encoded by further DNA sequences in the sample. The V gene is TRBV7-6, the J gene TRBJ1-2; D unresolved. Germline CDR1 and CDR2: SGHVS and FNYEAQ. The CDR3 loop spans 16 amino acids. V was trimmed by 2 bases and J by 1 base, leaving 14 bases between them. The CDR3 loop is CASSLLTTGGNYGYTF. The CDR3 DNA reads as TGTGCCAGCAGCTTACTAACGACGGGTGGTAACTATGGCTACACCTTC.

This clone was found a few times. The chain uses TRBV6-6 and TRBJ2-2; 9 nucleotides line up with TRBD1. This CDR3 is built from 16 residues. CDR1 is MNHNY and CDR2 is SVGAGI in the germline V gene (reference sequence). The V gene end was trimmed by 2 bases and the J gene end by 5 bases; junction bases not matched to a gene: 6. CDR3 sequence (DNA): TGTGCCAGCAGTTACGGACAGGGGCGTATGACCGGGGAGCTGTTTTTT. It codes for CASSYGQGRMTGELFF.

The gene calls are TRBV5-1 and TRBJ2-7, with D maybe TRBD1 (5 bases). The CDR3 sequence is 15 residues long. From germline, CDR1 is SGHRS and CDR2 YFSETQ. Trimming took off 1 base at V and 6 bases at J, with 17 bases between the two ends. The CDR3 is CASSLRIKGSLEQYF. CDR3 in DNA: TGCGCCAGCAGCTTGCGAATCAAGGGGTCTCTCGAGCAGTACTTC.

The genes are TRBV6-6 and TRBJ1-4, with unresolved D. The germline V gene encodes CDR1 MNHNY and CDR2 SVGAGI (reference sequence). Trimming cost V 2 bases and J 5 bases, with 9 bases left between them. This CDR3 has 14 amino acids. The CDR3 loop is CASSYREWNEKLFF. CDR3 nucleotides: TGTGCCAGCAGTTACCGGGAGTGGAATGAAAAACTGTTTTTT.

The chain is built from TRBV11-2 and TRBJ1-2, with 8 positions matching TRBD1. This CDR3 has 16 amino acids. The V gene end was trimmed by 1 base and the J gene end by 0 bases; junction bases not matched to a gene: 4. From germline, CDR1 is SGHAT and CDR2 FQNNGV. This CDR3 reads CASSLGGTGANYGYTF. The CDR3 DNA follows: TGTGCCAGCAGCTTAGGGGGGACAGGAGCTAACTATGGCTACACCTTC.

The rearrangement uses TRBV2 and TRBJ1-2, with D possibly matching TRBD1 (5 bases). Germline CDR1 reads SNHLY; CDR2 reads FYNNEI. This CDR3 region has 15 residues. The ends were cut back, 8 bases at V and 4 bases at J, with 20 bases in the middle. CDR3 sequence (DNA): TGTGCCAGCTTCACCAGCAGGGATCTCCCCTATGGCTACACCTTC. Translating gives CASFTSRDLPYGYTF.

This clone was recorded only once. This rearrangement joins TRBV29-1 to TRBJ1-1; D ambiguous. V lost 6 bases, J lost 0 bases, and 11 bases lay in between. This CDR3 comprises 13 residues. Germline CDR1 SQVTM, CDR2 ANQGSEA. The CDR3 DNA reads as TGCAGCGTCTTGGGCCTTGTGAACACTGAAGCTTTCTTT. It yields the protein CSVLGLVNTEAFF.

The rearrangement links TRBV27 to TRBJ1-5, with D perhaps TRBD1 (5 bases). The CDR3 has 15 residues. V was trimmed by 5 bases and J by 0 bases, leaving 11 bases between them. CDR1 and CDR2 (germline): MNHEY, SMNVEV (reference sequence). CDR3 loop: CASSPGWDSNQPQHF. DNA for the CDR3: TGTGCCAGCAGTCCAGGGTGGGATAGCAATCAGCCCCAGCATTTT.

The rearrangement joins TRBV5-1 to TRBJ1-2; D might be TRBD1 (5 bases). Germline V CDR1 and CDR2: SGHRS, YFSETQ. CDR3 size: 17 residues. V was pared by 2 bases and J by 4 bases, with 21 bases between. CDR3 amino acids: CASSLEHKTAARYGYTF. CDR3 bases: TGCGCCAGCAGCTTAGAACATAAGACAGCAGCACGCTATGGCTACACCTTC. Using reference TRBV5-1 and TRBJ1-2 for the parts outside the CDR3, the full variable domain is KAGVTQTPRYLIKTRGQQVTLSCSPISGHRSVSWYQQTPGQGLQFLFEYFSETQRNKGNFPGRFSGRQFSNSRSEMNVSTLELGDSALYLCASSLEHKTAARYGYTFGSGTRLTVV.

The chain is built from TRBV30 and TRBJ2-1; 7 nucleotides line up with TRBD2. The CDR3 loop spans 15 amino acids. V shed 8 bases and J 4 bases; nucleotides not matched to a gene: 14. Germline assignment: CDR1 GTSNPN and CDR2 SVGIG (reference sequence). The chain's CDR3 is CARDRGSGFYNEQFF. CDR3 sequence (DNA): TGTGCCCGAGACCGAGGTAGCGGGTTTTACAATGAGCAGTTCTTC.